These 15 T cell receptor beta chains share one sample of origin, sequenced in a study of T cells in Graves' hyperthyroidism and ophthalmopathy. Using RNA transcripts as the source, TCR beta CDR3 regions were amplified. The primer set for the first-round RT-PCR of the TCR CDR3 was HTBI. TCRdb independently ran MiXCR on the multiplex PCR reads; one entry per CDR3 protein. The data hold 400,000 to 550,000 distinct CDR3 sequences, with roughly 14% observed a single time. The sequenced material came from blood. The receptor source for this set is a woman between 18 and 29 years old with Graves' hyperthyroidism.

There are a few counts of this clonotype. This chain uses TRBV30 with TRBJ2-6, with D hard to call. V lost 4 bases and J lost 0, with 4 bases in between. Germline V gene data show CDR1 as GTSNPN and CDR2 as SVGIG (reference sequence). The CDR3 is made up of 13 amino acids. CDR3: CAWTISGANVLTF. DNA for the CDR3: TGTGCCTGGACCATCTCTGGGGCCAACGTCCTGACTTTC. The entire variable domain, with the rest obtained from reference TRBV30 and TRBJ2-6, is as follows: SQTIHQWPATLVQPVGSPLSLECTVEGTSNPNLYWYRQAAGRGLQLLFYSVGIGQISSEVPQNLSASRPQDRQFILSSKKLLLSDSGFYLCAWTISGANVLTFGAGSRLTVL.

This clonotype was observed at least ten times. The chain has TRBV7-2 and TRBJ2-5; maybe TRBD2 (5 bases). The germline gives CDR1 SGHTA, CDR2 FQGNSA. This CDR3 has 14 residues. V was shortened by 1 base and J by 4 bases, with 10 bases between the two germline ends. The DNA of the CDR3 is TGTGCCAGCAGCTTAGATGCCAGCGGAGAGACCCAGTACTTC. It specifies CASSLDASGETQYF.

This clonotype was detected a few times. The rearrangement joins TRBV15 to TRBJ2-1, with D perhaps TRBD1 or TRBD2 (6 bases each). The CDR3 loop spans 17 amino acids. V lost 3 bases and J lost 3, with 18 bases in between. CDR1 LNHNV and CDR2 YYDKDF come from the germline V gene (reference sequence). CDR3 sequence reads: CATSSSIGGLGYNEQFF. The DNA for the CDR3 is TGTGCCACCAGCAGTTCTATAGGGGGACTGGGCTACAATGAGCAGTTCTTC. Full variable domain (rest looked up from reference TRBV15 and TRBJ2-1): DAMVIQNPRYQVTQFGKPVTLSCSQTLNHNVMYWYQQKSSQAPKLLFHYYDKDFNNEADTPDNFQSRRPNTSFCFLDIRSPGLGDTAMYLCATSSSIGGLGYNEQFFGPGTRLTVL.

This clonotype was seen a single time. For the CDR3, the DNA is TGTGCCAGCTCAGGGGTAGCGGGAGATACGCAGTATTTT. Protein: CASSGVAGDTQYF. The chain uses TRBV2 and TRBJ2-3; D is possibly TRBD2 (7 bases). Per the germline V gene, CDR1 is SNHLY and CDR2 is FYNNEI. CDR3 length equals 13 residues. V was clipped by 8 bases and J by 5 bases, with 14 bases between them.

V and J are TRBV18 and TRBJ2-2; D is undetermined. Germline CDR1 KGHSH, CDR2 LQKENI. The CDR3 contains 17 residues. The ends were cut back, 0 bases at V and 0 bases at J, with 11 bases in the middle. CDR3 protein: CASSPPFGFSNTGELFF. The CDR3 DNA sequence: TGTGCCAGCTCACCACCGTTCGGGTTTTCGAACACCGGGGAGCTGTTTTTT. Drawing the rest from reference TRBV18 and TRBJ2-2, the complete variable domain is NAGVMQNPRHLVRRRGQEARLRCSPMKGHSHVYWYRQLPEEGLKFMVYLQKENIIDESGMPKERFSAEFPKEGPSILRIQQVVRGDSAAYFCASSPPFGFSNTGELFFGEGSRLTVL.

This clonotype appeared many times. The rearrangement links TRBV11-2 to TRBJ2-4; D uncertain. V shed 0 bases and J shed 12 bases, with 12 bases lying between them. The germline gives CDR1 SGHAT, CDR2 FQNNGV. The CDR3 runs to 13 residues. Here the CDR3 DNA reads TGTGCCAGCAGCTTAGACCCAGCACGAAATCAGTACTTC. Encoded protein: CASSLDPARNQYF.

This chain links TRBV6-2 or TRBV6-3 with TRBJ1-2; weak D call: TRBD1 (6 bases). CDR3 length: 16 residues. CDR1 is MNHEY, CDR2 SVGEGT, per germline. Trimming took off 0 bases at V and 4 bases at J, with 15 bases between the two ends. The CDR3 is CASSYSGERGAYGYTF. DNA of the CDR3: TGTGCCAGCAGTTACTCTGGCGAGCGGGGGGCCTATGGCTACACCTTC.

This clonotype was counted ten times or more. The chain is built from TRBV12-3 or TRBV12-4 and TRBJ2-1; 7 positions agree with TRBD2. The CDR3 is made up of 16 amino acids. Trimming cost V 6 bases and J 0 bases; bases outside gene matches: 8. This CDR3 reads CASRPRLAVSYNEQFF. CDR3 nucleotide sequence: TGTGCCAGCAGACCTCGACTAGCCGTCTCCTACAATGAGCAGTTCTTC.

V gene TRBV4-1 combines with J gene TRBJ2-1; TRBD2 matches at 7 bases. V trimming: 1 base; J trimming: 10 bases; junction bases outside the gene matches: 4. There are 13 residues in the CDR3. CDR1 and CDR2 from the germline V gene are MGHRA and YSYEKL. The CDR3 coding sequence is TGCGCCAGCAGCCAAGGGGGGAGGGTAGAGCAGTTCTTC. Protein product: CASSQGGRVEQFF.

This clonotype was seen many times. The chain has TRBV12-3 or TRBV12-4 and TRBJ2-1; 10 nucleotides align to TRBD2. Unmatched junction bases numbered 9, after V lost 7 bases and J lost 3 bases. The CDR3 is made up of 16 amino acids. DNA for the CDR3: TGTGCCAGCACCGATCTAGCGGGAGCGTTCTACAATGAGCAGTTCTTC. This codes for CASTDLAGAFYNEQFF.

This clonotype is a singleton in its sample. The gene calls are TRBV4-1 and TRBJ1-2, with D possibly matching TRBD1 (5 bases). Per germline, CDR1 MGHRA and CDR2 YSYEKL. The CDR3 has 15 residues. Trimming stripped 2 bases from V and 1 base from J, with 11 bases between. The DNA for the CDR3 is TGCGCCAGCAGCCAAAAAATGGGGGTTAACTATGGCTACACCTTC. This codes for CASSQKMGVNYGYTF.

The chain links TRBV11-2 to TRBJ2-4; TRBD2 might be the D (5 bases). V lost 5 bases and J 4 bases, leaving 12 bases between the germline ends. Germline loops: CDR1 SGHAT, CDR2 FQNNGV. CDR3 length: 14 amino acids. The CDR3 DNA reads as TGTGCCAGCAGCCAGACTGAGGGTAAAAACATTCAGTACTTC. Its protein product is CASSQTEGKNIQYF.

This clonotype was found many times. This chain joins TRBV18 and TRBJ2-1; D gene unclear. CDR3 size: 11 residues. The germline V gene has CDR1 KGHSH and CDR2 LQKENI. V lost 2 bases to trimming and J lost 9 bases, with 5 bases between them. The CDR3 reads CASSPNSEQFF. In nucleotides, the CDR3 is TGTGCCAGCTCACCAAACAGTGAGCAGTTCTTC.

This clonotype was seen ten or more times. The chain uses TRBV11-2 and TRBJ2-1; tentatively, D is TRBD2 (5 bases). V was cut by 0 bases and J by 1 base, with 19 bases left in between. Germline V lookup: CDR1 SGHAT, CDR2 FQNNGV. The CDR3 contains 19 residues. The CDR3 spells CASSLDRGSVWSSYNEQFF. Here the CDR3 DNA reads TGTGCCAGCAGCTTAGATCGGGGATCGGTGTGGTCTTCCTACAATGAGCAGTTCTTC.

This clonotype was observed at least ten times. The rearrangement links TRBV5-1 to TRBJ1-1; perhaps TRBD1 as D (6 bases). The V and J ends lost 0 bases and 1 base respectively, with 10 bases between them. From germline, CDR1 is SGHRS and CDR2 YFSETQ. The CDR3 extends over 15 amino acids. CDR3 nucleotide sequence: TGCGCCAGCAGCTTGGGGCAGGGGAAGAACACTGAAGCTTTCTTT. It specifies CASSLGQGKNTEAFF. The variable domain in full, completed from reference TRBV5-1 and TRBJ1-1, reads KAGVTQTPRYLIKTRGQQVTLSCSPISGHRSVSWYQQTPGQGLQFLFEYFSETQRNKGNFPGRFSGRQFSNSRSEMNVSTLELGDSALYLCASSLGQGKNTEAFFGQGTRLTVV.